This record covers a single TCR beta chain. Its antigen is unidentified. Profiled with immunoSEQ multiplex PCR; TCRdb holds only in-frame clones, not every one. The sample includes approximately 32,000 clones, almost 85% of them seen just once. V lost 8 bases and J lost 2, with 7 bases in between. The CDR3 is 12 amino acids. From germline, CDR1 is MDHEN and CDR2 SYDVKM. This sample was included in a study of OX40 agonist ivuxolimab in advanced cancers. Looking at the study overall: Under the entry rules, prior anti-PD-1, anti-PD-L1 or anti-CTLA-4 therapy was allowed, and 40% had some.

Findings and caveats of the study: Normalized T-cell clonal expansion was also low in a subset of nonresponders.

This receptor was identified in an adult with an advanced solid tumor such as melanoma, head and neck, liver or kidney cancer. The chain uses TRBV28 and TRBJ2-1; weak D call: TRBD1 (6 bases). Sequenced here: CD4+ or CD8+ T cells sorted from blood, sampled in a trial of the OX40 agonist ivuxolimab. The chain's CDR3 is CASQGTYNEQFF. The CDR3 DNA follows: TGTGCCAGCCAGGGGACCTACAATGAGCAGTTCTTC.